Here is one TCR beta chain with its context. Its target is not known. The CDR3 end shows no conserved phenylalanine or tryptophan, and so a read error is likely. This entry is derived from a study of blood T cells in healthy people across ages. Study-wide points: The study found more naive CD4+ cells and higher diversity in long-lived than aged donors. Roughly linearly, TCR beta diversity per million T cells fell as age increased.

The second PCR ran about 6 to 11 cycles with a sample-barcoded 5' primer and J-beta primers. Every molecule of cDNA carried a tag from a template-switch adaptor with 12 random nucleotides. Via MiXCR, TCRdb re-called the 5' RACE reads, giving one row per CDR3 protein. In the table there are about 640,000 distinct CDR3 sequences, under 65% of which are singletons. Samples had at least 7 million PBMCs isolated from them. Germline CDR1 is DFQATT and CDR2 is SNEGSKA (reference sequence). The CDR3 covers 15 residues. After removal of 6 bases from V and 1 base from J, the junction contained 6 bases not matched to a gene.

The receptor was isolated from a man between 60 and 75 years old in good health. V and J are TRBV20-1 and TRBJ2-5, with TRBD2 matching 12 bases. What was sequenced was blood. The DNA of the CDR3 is TGCAGTGCGCCGCTAGCGGGGGGGGCCCAAGAGACCCAGTACTCC. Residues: CSAPLAGGAQETQYS.